The 5 T cell receptor beta chains presented below share a single source sample, sequenced in a study of blood T cells in healthy people across ages. For the second PCR, which ran for about 7 to 11 cycles, a sample-barcoded 5' primer and a J-beta primer mix were used. Each CDR3 protein is one row after TCRdb ran MiXCR on the 5' RACE reads. Among nearly 800,000 distinct CDR3 sequences listed, more than 50% were seen once. Sequencing used blood. The receptors originated from a middle-aged man in good health.

Only a few counts were recorded for this clonotype. The chain carries TRBV7-3 and TRBJ2-5; weak D call: TRBD2 (7 bases). V dropped 2 bases and J dropped 5 bases, with 12 bases sitting between them. CDR3 length: 14 residues. The germline CDR1 and CDR2 sequences are SGHTA and FQGTGA. The DNA of the CDR3 is TGTGCCAGCAGCTTAGGGTGGGGGGGCGAGACCCAGTACTTC. It encodes CASSLGWGGETQYF. Drawing the rest from reference TRBV7-3 and TRBJ2-5, the complete variable domain is GAGVSQTPSNKVTEKGKYVELRCDPISGHTALYWYRQSLGQGPEFLIYFQGTGAADDSGLPNDRFFAVRPEGSVSTLKIQRTERGDSAVYLCASSLGWGGETQYFGPGTRLLVL.

The chain links TRBV6-2 or TRBV6-3 to TRBJ1-2; 10 nucleotides align to TRBD1. Germline trimming cut 6 bases from V and 6 bases from J; bases unmatched to any gene: 10. CDR3 size: 15 residues. From germline, CDR1 is MNHEY and CDR2 SVGEGT. The CDR3 sequence: CASRRSGTGAHGYTF. The CDR3 nucleotides read TGTGCCAGCAGACGATCCGGGACAGGGGCGCATGGCTACACCTTC.

This clonotype was counted between two and nine times. The chain uses TRBV24-1 and TRBJ2-1; D may be TRBD2 (6 bases). Trimming shortened V by 3 bases and J by 7 bases, and 18 bases separated the two germline ends. Germline values: CDR1 KGHDR, CDR2 SFDVKD. The CDR3 sequence is 16 residues long. The CDR3 coding sequence is TGTGCCACCAGTGATCCCGGGACTCCCGCCGAGAATGAGCAGTTCTTC. Translated: CATSDPGTPAENEQFF.

V usage is TRBV9 and J usage is TRBJ2-3, with 7 bases fitting TRBD1. Trimming removed 1 base from V and 3 bases from J; junction bases left unmatched: 2. There are 14 residues in the CDR3. Germline V CDR1 and CDR2: SGDLS, YYNGEE. CDR3 bases: TGTGCCAGCAGCGTACTACAGGGGACAGATACGCAGTATTTT. Encoded protein: CASSVLQGTDTQYF.

The chain couples TRBV21-1 to TRBJ2-5; the listed D gene, TRBD2, was not tested against the DNA. TRBV21-1 is a known pseudogene. This CDR3 region has 18 residues. The CDR3 DNA is TGTGCCAGCGGGGATCCTGACAAGCGGAACTACCTCCAAGAGACCCAGTACTTC. Encoded protein: CASGDPDKRNYLQETQYF.